This TCR beta chain was observed in a study of blood T cell repertoires in COVID-19. Repertoires were generated with immunoSEQ multiplex PCR, while TCRdb's copy carries only in-frame clones and drops some. In the table there are roughly 250,000 clones, approximately 84% of which are singletons. The CDR3 runs 15 residues. Trimming removed 0 bases from V and 4 bases from J; junction bases left unmatched: 5. From germline, CDR1 is MNHNS and CDR2 SASEGT. The chain links TRBV6-1 to TRBJ1-2; 7 bases are shared with TRBD1. The sample was peripheral blood. This receptor was taken from a woman of 80 years or more with acute or convalescent COVID-19. Here the CDR3 reads CASSEAVDRLYGYTF. CDR3 nucleotides: TGTGCCAGCAGTGAAGCGGTGGACAGGCTCTATGGCTACACCTTC.